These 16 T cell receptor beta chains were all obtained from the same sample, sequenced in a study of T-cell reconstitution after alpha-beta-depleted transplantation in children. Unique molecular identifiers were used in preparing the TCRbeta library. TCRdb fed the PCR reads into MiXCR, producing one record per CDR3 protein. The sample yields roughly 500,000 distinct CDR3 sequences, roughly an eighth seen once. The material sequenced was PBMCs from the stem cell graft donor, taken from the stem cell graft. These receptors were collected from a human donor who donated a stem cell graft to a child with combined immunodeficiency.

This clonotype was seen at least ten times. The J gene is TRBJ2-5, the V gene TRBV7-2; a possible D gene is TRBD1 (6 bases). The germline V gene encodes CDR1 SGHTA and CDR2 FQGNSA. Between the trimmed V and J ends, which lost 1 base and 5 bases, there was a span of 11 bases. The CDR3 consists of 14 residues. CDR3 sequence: CASSLEHRAETQYF. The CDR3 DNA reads TGTGCCAGCAGCTTAGAGCACAGGGCCGAGACCCAGTACTTC.

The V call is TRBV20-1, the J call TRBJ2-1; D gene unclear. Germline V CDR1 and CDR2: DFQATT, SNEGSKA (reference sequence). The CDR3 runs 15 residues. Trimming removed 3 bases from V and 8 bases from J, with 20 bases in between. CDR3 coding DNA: TGCAGTGCTAGTGCGTTAAGGCAGGCTGGGGATGAGCAGTTCTTC. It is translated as CSASALRQAGDEQFF.

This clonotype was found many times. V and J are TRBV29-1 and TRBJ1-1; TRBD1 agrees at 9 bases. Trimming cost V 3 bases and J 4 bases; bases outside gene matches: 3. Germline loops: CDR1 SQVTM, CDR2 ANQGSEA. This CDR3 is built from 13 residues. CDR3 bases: TGCAGCGTTGACGAGACAGGGGGCACTGAAGCTTTCTTT. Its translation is CSVDETGGTEAFF.

CDR3 sequence: CASSFRGTGNEQFF. The DNA of the CDR3 is TGTGCCAGCAGCTTCAGAGGGACTGGCAATGAGCAGTTCTTC. The rearrangement uses TRBV6-5 and TRBJ2-1; tentatively, D is TRBD2 (6 bases). Germline loops: CDR1 MNHEY, CDR2 SVGAGI. V lost 6 bases and J lost 6, with 15 bases in between. The CDR3 contains 14 residues.

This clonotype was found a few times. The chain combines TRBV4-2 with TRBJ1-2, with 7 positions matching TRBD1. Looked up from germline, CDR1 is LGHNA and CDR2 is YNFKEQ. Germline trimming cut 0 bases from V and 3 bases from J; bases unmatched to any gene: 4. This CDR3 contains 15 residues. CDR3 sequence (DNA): TGTGCCAGCAGCCAAGATCCCGGGACAGACTATGGCTACACCTTC. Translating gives CASSQDPGTDYGYTF.

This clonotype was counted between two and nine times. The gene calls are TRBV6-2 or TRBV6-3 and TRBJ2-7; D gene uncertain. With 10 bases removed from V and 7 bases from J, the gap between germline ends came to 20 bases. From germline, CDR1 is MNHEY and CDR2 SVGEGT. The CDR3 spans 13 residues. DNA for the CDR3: TGTGCCACAAACCGGGCCGGATTGGGAGAGCAGTACTTC. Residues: CATNRAGLGEQYF.

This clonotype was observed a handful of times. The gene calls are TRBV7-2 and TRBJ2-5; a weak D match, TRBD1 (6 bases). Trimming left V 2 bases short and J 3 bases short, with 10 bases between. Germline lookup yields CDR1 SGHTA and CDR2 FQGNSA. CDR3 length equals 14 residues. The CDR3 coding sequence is TGTGCCAGCAGCTTATGGAACAGGGAAGAGACCCAGTACTTC. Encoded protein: CASSLWNREETQYF.

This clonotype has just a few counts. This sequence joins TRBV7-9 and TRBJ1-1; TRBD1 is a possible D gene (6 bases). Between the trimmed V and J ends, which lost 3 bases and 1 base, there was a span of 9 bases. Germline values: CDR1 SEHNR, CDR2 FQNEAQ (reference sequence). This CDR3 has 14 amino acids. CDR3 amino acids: CASSLGAPNTEAFF. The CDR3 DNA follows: TGTGCCAGCAGCTTGGGGGCCCCGAACACTGAAGCTTTCTTT. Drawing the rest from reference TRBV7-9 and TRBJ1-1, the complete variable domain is DTGVSQNPRHKITKRGQNVTFRCDPISEHNRLYWYRQTLGQGPEFLTYFQNEAQLEKSRLLSDRFSAERPKGSFSTLEIQRTEQGDSAMYLCASSLGAPNTEAFFGQGTRLTVV.

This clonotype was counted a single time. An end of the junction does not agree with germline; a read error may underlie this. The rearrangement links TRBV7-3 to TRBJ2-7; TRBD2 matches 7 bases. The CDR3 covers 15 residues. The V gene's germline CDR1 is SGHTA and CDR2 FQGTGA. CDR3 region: CASSPPVGGSYERYF. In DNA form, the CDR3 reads TGTGCCAGCAGCCCCCCGGTAGGCGGGAGTTACGAGCGGTACTTC.

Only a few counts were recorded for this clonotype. Here the CDR3 DNA reads TGCAGCGTGGGGCCCGCAGCGGGAGGGCCGCATGAGCAGTTCTTC. Amino acids: CSVGPAAGGPHEQFF. The chain couples TRBV29-1 to TRBJ2-1, with 10 bases lining up with TRBD2. Per the germline V gene, CDR1 is SQVTM and CDR2 is ANQGSEA. The CDR3 extends over 15 amino acids. With V trimmed by 6 bases and J by 8 bases, 13 bases remained unmatched.

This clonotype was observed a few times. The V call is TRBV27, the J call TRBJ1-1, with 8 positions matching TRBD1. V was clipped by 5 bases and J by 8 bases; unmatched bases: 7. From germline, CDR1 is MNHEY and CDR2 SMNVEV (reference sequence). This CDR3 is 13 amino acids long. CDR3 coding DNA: TGTGCCAGCAGTCGCCGATGGACAGGGGAAGCTTTCTTT. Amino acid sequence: CASSRRWTGEAFF.

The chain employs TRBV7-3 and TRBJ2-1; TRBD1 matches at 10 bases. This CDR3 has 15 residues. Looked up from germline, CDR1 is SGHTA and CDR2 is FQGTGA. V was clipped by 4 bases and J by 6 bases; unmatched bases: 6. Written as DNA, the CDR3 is TGTGCCAGCAGCTCCGACAGGGGGCCGATCAATGAGCAGTTCTTC. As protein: CASSSDRGPINEQFF.

The CDR3 loop reads CASSTTGGYGYTF. The DNA of the CDR3 is TGTGCCAGCAGTACTACAGGGGGATATGGCTACACCTTC. This chain uses TRBV27 with TRBJ1-2, with 8 nucleotides matching TRBD1. V trimming: 5 bases; J trimming: 5 bases; junction bases outside the gene matches: 4. The CDR3 has 13 residues. Germline V gene data show CDR1 as MNHEY and CDR2 as SMNVEV (reference sequence).

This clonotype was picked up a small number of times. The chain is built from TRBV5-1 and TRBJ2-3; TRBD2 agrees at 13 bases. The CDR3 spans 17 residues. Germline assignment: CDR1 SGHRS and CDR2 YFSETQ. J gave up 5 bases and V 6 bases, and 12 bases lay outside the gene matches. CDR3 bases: TGCGCCAGCACCTCTCATAGGACTAGCGGGAGTGGAGATACGCAGTATTTT. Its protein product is CASTSHRTSGSGDTQYF.

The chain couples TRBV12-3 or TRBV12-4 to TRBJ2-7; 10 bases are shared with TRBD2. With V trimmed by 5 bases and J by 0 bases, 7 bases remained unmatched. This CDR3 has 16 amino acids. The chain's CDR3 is CASSPRTSGTSYEQYF. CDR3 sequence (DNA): TGTGCCAGCAGTCCCCGGACTAGCGGCACCTCCTACGAGCAGTACTTC.

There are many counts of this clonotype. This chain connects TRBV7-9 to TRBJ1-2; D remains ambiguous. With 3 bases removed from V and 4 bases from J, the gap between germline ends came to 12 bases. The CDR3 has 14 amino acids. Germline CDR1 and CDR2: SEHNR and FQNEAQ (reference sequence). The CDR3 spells CASSLTGIRYGYTF. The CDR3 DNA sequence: TGTGCCAGCAGCTTGACCGGGATCCGCTATGGCTACACCTTC.